The 16 T cell receptor beta chains in this list originate from one sample, sequenced in a study of T cell repertoires in cytomegalovirus infection. No antigen is known for these receptors. MiXCR was run by TCRdb on the reads, yielding one entry per CDR3 protein. The sample comprises 750,000 to 900,000 distinct CDR3 sequences, about 29% of which are singletons, and about an eighth rests with the top ten. This specimen was cultured CD8+ T cells from PBMCs, taken from culture after CMV antigen stimulation. The receptors derive from a human donor in good health (CMV status not recorded). Some clones in this sample may be carry-over from other donors' samples.

There are a few counts of this clonotype. The gene calls are TRBV28 and TRBJ2-7; 12 nucleotides align to TRBD2. V lost 6 bases to trimming and J lost 3 bases; unmatched junction nucleotides: 6. This CDR3 has 15 amino acids. Germline loops: CDR1 MDHEN, CDR2 SYDVKM. The CDR3 DNA reads as TGTGCCAGCAGCCTAAGACTAGCGGGGGACTACGAGCAGTACTTC. Translated, it gives CASSLRLAGDYEQYF.

In this sample, this clonotype turned up many times. The chain recombines TRBV7-2 with TRBJ2-3; D might be TRBD1 (6 bases). Trimming stripped 5 bases from V and 2 bases from J, with 11 bases between. Germline CDR1 and CDR2: SGHTA and FQGNSA. CDR3 length: 14 amino acids. The CDR3 region is CASSLGGATDTQYF. The CDR3 DNA sequence: TGTGCCAGCAGCCTAGGGGGAGCCACAGATACGCAGTATTTT.

To note about this clonotype: A much larger clone differs from this one at a single base, so this may be a read error. This chain joins TRBV7-3 and TRBJ2-2; 8 bases are shared with TRBD1. Per germline, CDR1 SGHTA and CDR2 FQGTGA. The CDR3 extends over 15 amino acids. The CDR3 DNA reads TGTACCAGCAGCATAAGACAGGGGAACGCCGGGGAGCTGTTTTTT. Residues: CTSSIRQGNAGELFF.

The V and J genes are TRBV5-8 and TRBJ1-5, with a tentative D call TRBD1 (5 bases). The CDR3 is 13 amino acids. The germline V gene encodes CDR1 SGHTS and CDR2 YDEGEE. V gave up 7 bases and J gave up 7 bases, with 15 bases separating them. CDR3 loop: CASSPGPWQPQHF. In DNA, the CDR3 is TGTGCCAGCTCTCCGGGGCCTTGGCAGCCCCAGCATTTT.

The chain uses TRBV27 and TRBJ2-2; D ambiguous. The ends were cut back, 6 bases at V and 6 bases at J, with 8 bases in the middle. The germline gives CDR1 MNHEY, CDR2 SMNVEV (reference sequence). This CDR3 region has 12 residues. The CDR3 DNA reads as TGTGCCAGCAGCTCAGTCCCCGGGGAGCTGTTTTTT. As protein: CASSSVPGELFF.

This clonotype occurred a few times. The J gene is TRBJ2-1, the V gene TRBV4-1; 13 nucleotides line up with TRBD2. V lost 1 base, J lost 12 bases, and 3 bases stayed unmatched. CDR1 is MGHRA and CDR2 is YSYEKL in the germline V gene. The CDR3 extends over 14 amino acids. Here the CDR3 reads CASSQVGTSGMQFF. For the CDR3, the DNA is TGCGCCAGCAGCCAAGTGGGGACTAGCGGGATGCAGTTCTTC.

The chain uses TRBV6-1 and TRBJ2-1; D remains ambiguous. Germline CDR1 and CDR2: MNHNS and SASEGT. This CDR3 contains 12 residues. The V end was cut by 3 bases, the J end by 12 bases, with 12 bases between. The DNA for the CDR3 is TGTGCCAGCAGTGAGCAGAGAGACGGGCAGTTCTTC. Translated: CASSEQRDGQFF.

Here the CDR3 reads CSARDTVTPIRPGRDYGYTF. The DNA for the CDR3 is TGCAGTGCTAGAGATACTGTTACCCCGATACGTCCGGGTCGGGACTATGGCTACACCTTC. V and J are TRBV20-1 and TRBJ1-2, with D uncertain. Germline V lookup: CDR1 DFQATT, CDR2 SNEGSKA (reference sequence). The CDR3 covers 20 residues. Trimming shortened V by 0 bases and J by 3 bases, and 29 bases separated the two germline ends.

The chain uses TRBV10-3 and TRBJ2-7; 12 nucleotides align to TRBD1. The CDR3 covers 14 residues. J was trimmed by 3 bases and V by 6 bases; bases with no gene match: 3. Germline V gene lookup returns CDR1 ENHRY and CDR2 SYGVKD. As DNA, the CDR3 is TGTGCCATCAGAGGGACAGGGGGCCGCTACGAGCAGTACTTC. Translation: CAIRGTGGRYEQYF.

This clonotype has only a few counts. This rearrangement joins TRBV2 to TRBJ2-1, with a weak D call TRBD2 (5 bases). The CDR3 consists of 14 residues. Germline CDR1 SNHLY, CDR2 FYNNEI. V was trimmed by 2 bases and J by 3 bases, leaving 8 bases between them. The CDR3 DNA follows: TGTGCCAGCAGTGAACGGGGAATCTACAATGAGCAGTTCTTC. This codes for CASSERGIYNEQFF.

The chain carries TRBV12-3 or TRBV12-4 and TRBJ2-1; 8 bases align to TRBD2. This CDR3 has 16 residues. V gave up 5 bases and J gave up 3 bases; unmatched junction bases: 9. CDR3 sequence: CASSTQARGGYNEQFF. Written as DNA, the CDR3 is TGTGCCAGCAGTACCCAGGCACGGGGGGGCTACAATGAGCAGTTCTTC.

This clonotype was seen more than once but under ten times. A much larger clone is a single base away; this may be a read error. The CDR3 sequence is CASSSNHGYTF. In DNA form, the CDR3 reads TGTGCCAGCAGCTCCAACCATGGCTACACCTTC. This chain joins TRBV7-9 and TRBJ1-2, with no clear D. The ends were cut back, 4 bases at V and 6 bases at J, with 6 bases in the middle. The CDR3 is 11 residues long. Germline V gene data show CDR1 as SEHNR and CDR2 as FQNEAQ (reference sequence).

The table lists this clonotype with a few counts. CDR3 protein: CASSRTAAMNTEAFF. CDR3 nucleotide sequence: TGTGCCAGCAGCCGGACGGCAGCCATGAACACTGAAGCTTTCTTT. The chain carries TRBV5-4 and TRBJ1-1, with unresolved D. This CDR3 comprises 15 residues. Trimming removed 4 bases at V and 0 bases at J, with 13 bases between. The germline CDR1 and CDR2 sequences are SGHNT and YYREEE (reference sequence).

This clonotype was detected a few times. One base away lies a much larger clone, so this may be a sequencing read error. The chain has TRBV7-9 and TRBJ1-1; D perhaps matches TRBD1 (5 bases). Germline V gene sequence: CDR1 SEHNR, CDR2 FQNEAQ (reference sequence). The CDR3 is 14 amino acids. Trimming left V 1 base short and J 3 bases short, with 9 bases between. The CDR3 nucleotides are TGTGCCAGCAGCTTAGGGATAGGGGACACTGAAGCTTTCTTT. Amino acids: CASSLGIGDTEAFF. Complete variable domain (other parts from reference TRBV7-9 and TRBJ1-1): DTGVSQNPRHKITKRGQNVTFRCDPISEHNRLYWYRQTLGQGPEFLTYFQNEAQLEKSRLLSDRFSAERPKGSFSTLEIQRTEQGDSAMYLCASSLGIGDTEAFFGQGTRLTVV.

This clonotype was observed a handful of times. The rearrangement uses TRBV15 and TRBJ2-7; 10 nucleotides agree with TRBD1. The CDR3 runs 15 residues. The V gene's germline CDR1 is LNHNV and CDR2 YYDKDF (reference sequence). With V trimmed by 5 bases and J by 2 bases, 6 bases remained unmatched. This CDR3 reads CATSDPGTGAYEQYF. The CDR3 nucleotides read TGTGCCACCAGCGACCCCGGGACAGGGGCCTACGAGCAGTACTTC.

This clonotype has more than one count but fewer than ten. V is TRBV4-2 and J is TRBJ1-4; weak D call: TRBD1 (6 bases). The germline V and J ends were trimmed by 0 bases and 8 bases, with 13 bases remaining between them. The CDR3 has 15 residues. The germline CDR1 and CDR2 sequences are LGHNA and YNFKEQ. DNA of the CDR3: TGTGCCAGCAGCCAAGACCAACAGGGACAAGAAAAACTGTTTTTT. Amino acid sequence: CASSQDQQGQEKLFF.